This TCR beta chain stems from a study of T cells in Graves' hyperthyroidism and ophthalmopathy. Study at large: Before treatment of any kind, peripheral blood was taken at initial diagnosis. Study outcomes and limitations: Blood also showed most of the thyroid clonotypes that were expanded above 0.001. For ophthalmopathy, model prediction preceded onset by a median 6.5 months.

As concerns this clonotype: What it recognizes is unknown.

The germline V gene has CDR1 SNHLY and CDR2 FYNNEI. The CDR3 is 15 residues long. Trimming shortened V by 10 bases and J by 4 bases, and 20 bases separated the two germline ends. The investigators amplified TCR beta CDR3 regions from RNA transcripts. TCR CDR3 underwent first-round RT-PCR with the HTBI primer set. Via MiXCR, TCRdb re-called the multiplex PCR reads, giving one row per CDR3 protein. The data contain 300,000 to 450,000 distinct CDR3 sequences, approximately 18% of them singletons. Uncontrolled infection, other autoimmune disease, pregnancy or lactation excluded patients. Material: blood. V usage is TRBV2 and J usage is TRBJ1-5, with D hard to call. The receptor was derived from a woman aged 25 to 39 with Graves' hyperthyroidism that later progressed to Graves' ophthalmopathy. CDR3 region: CAIGSSEIANQPQHF. The CDR3 DNA follows: TGTGCCATAGGTAGCTCCGAGATAGCAAATCAGCCCCAGCATTTT.